This T cell receptor (beta chain) is drawn from a study of blood T cell repertoires in COVID-19. V dropped 3 bases and J dropped 2 bases, with 6 bases sitting between them. Germline V lookup: CDR1 SSHAT, CDR2 FNYEAQ (reference sequence). This CDR3 spans 13 amino acids. Under the authors' procedure: Quantification of nucleated cells was approximated via reference gene primer amplification. Profiling relied on immunoSEQ multiplex PCR, and the TCRdb table lists in-frame clones only, not all of them. V and J calls and clone size follow that table, whereas D and trimming were derived from the DNA. The profile covers fewer than 150,000 clones, with 88% appearing a single time and under 9% taken by the ten largest.

The sequencing input was peripheral blood. This clonotype was obtained from a woman in her 70s who had recovered from COVID-19. The chain has TRBV7-7 and TRBJ2-3, with D unclear. The CDR3 DNA reads TGTGCCAGCAGCTTCGCGTCCACAGATACGCAGTATTTT. It translates to CASSFASTDTQYF.